These T cell receptor beta chains were read from a single sample in a study of PD-1 blockade in classical Hodgkin lymphoma. The method was immunoSEQ multiplex PCR; TCRdb's version includes in-frame clones alone and lacks a portion of them. The sample shows about 22,000 clones, approximately 80% of them seen only once. Source: peripheral blood mononuclear cells (PBMCs), taken before the second cycle of nivolumab. These receptors came from a human donor with classical Hodgkin lymphoma. Each CDR3 is given with its conserved first and last residue. The D gene is left open where the match is weak. Clone size is given for some rows only: seen once, a few or many times, or a class if the clone is expanded.

CDR3aa | CDR3nt | d_gene | abundance | j_gene | v_gene
CATSRGTSQTQYF | TGTGCCACCAGCAGGGGGACCAGTCAGACCCAGTACTTC | . | . | TRBJ2-5 | TRBV15
CASSLGTTPSYEQYF | TGTGCCAGCAGCTTAGGAACGACACCCTCCTACGAGCAGTACTTC | . | . | TRBJ2-7 | TRBV7-8
CASSESGYTEAFF | TGTGCCAGCAGCGAGTCAGGGTACACTGAAGCTTTCTTT | . | few | TRBJ1-1 | TRBV11-3
CASSQDAGGGLAGETQYF | TGCGCCAGCAGCCAAGACGCTGGGGGGGGACTAGCAGGAGAGACCCAGTACTTC | TRBD2 | . | TRBJ2-5 | TRBV4-3
CASSGRQGAIYGYTF | TGTGCCAGCAGCGGACGACAGGGGGCAATCTATGGCTACACCTTC | TRBD1 | . | TRBJ1-2 | TRBV9
CASSLGGQSSYEQYF | TGTGCCAGCAGTTTAGGTGGCCAGAGCTCCTACGAGCAGTACTTC | . | . | TRBJ2-7 | TRBV28
CASSLITREGYNYGYTF | TGTGCCAGCAGCTTAATTACCAGGGAAGGATATAACTATGGCTACACCTTC | . | . | TRBJ1-2 | TRBV7-9
CASSLTGRGSYYGYTF | TGTGCCAGCAGTTTAACGGGCCGGGGGTCATACTATGGCTACACCTTC | . | . | TRBJ1-2 | TRBV28
CASSFYQNTEAFF | TGTGCCAGCAGCTTTTACCAGAACACTGAAGCTTTCTTT | . | . | TRBJ1-1 | TRBV5-8
CASSLAGQGNTGELFF | TGTGCCAGCAGCTTAGCGGGACAGGGGAACACCGGGGAGCTGTTTTTT | TRBD1 | . | TRBJ2-2 | TRBV7-8
CASSEARLGPYEQYF | TGTGCCAGCAGTGAAGCCCGACTAGGGCCCTACGAGCAGTACTTC | . | . | TRBJ2-7 | TRBV2
CAIGRGSGANVLTF | TGTGCCATCGGCCGTGGCTCTGGGGCCAACGTCCTGACTTTC | . | . | TRBJ2-6 | TRBV7-2
CASSQDGAGGLGTQYF | TGTGCCAGCAGCCAAGATGGCGCGGGGGGATTGGGGACCCAGTACTTC | TRBD2 | medium-sized | TRBJ2-5 | TRBV4-2
CASSEISGAEAFF | TGTGCCAGCAGTGAAATTTCGGGCGCTGAAGCTTTCTTT | . | once | TRBJ1-1 | TRBV25-1
CASSYGGEDTEAFF | TGTGCCAGCAGTTACGGGGGTGAGGACACTGAAGCTTTCTTT | . | . | TRBJ1-1 | TRBV6-5
CAIGLAGGELFF | TGTGCCATAGGACTAGCGGGCGGGGAGCTGTTTTTT | TRBD2 | . | TRBJ2-2 | TRBV19
CASREIGRENTEAFF | TGTGCCAGTAGAGAAATCGGACGAGAGAACACTGAAGCTTTCTTT | . | medium-sized | TRBJ1-1 | TRBV19
CASSLIGLTRTYHEQFF | TGTGCCAGCAGCTTAATCGGACTCACAAGAACGTATCATGAGCAGTTCTTC | . | . | TRBJ2-1 | TRBV7-2
CASSYRGPGELFF | TGCGCCAGCAGTTATAGGGGGCCCGGGGAGCTGTTTTTT | TRBD1 | . | TRBJ2-2 | TRBV10-1
CASRIGVNYEQYF | TGTGCCAGCAGAATCGGAGTAAACTACGAGCAGTACTTC | . | . | TRBJ2-7 | TRBV27
CASSLISRGNTIYF | TGTGCCAGCAGCTTAATATCCCGCGGAAACACCATATATTTT | . | once | TRBJ1-3 | TRBV11-3
CASRKTGLSSYEQYF | TGTGCCAGCAGGAAGACAGGGTTGAGCTCCTACGAGCAGTACTTC | TRBD1 | . | TRBJ2-7 | TRBV27
CASSESRGPATDTQYF | TGTGCCAGCAGCGAATCCCGGGGACCCGCCACAGATACGCAGTATTTT | . | . | TRBJ2-3 | TRBV6-6
CASSEVGETVYEQYF | TGTGCCAGCAGTGAAGTGGGAGAGACAGTCTACGAGCAGTACTTC | . | . | TRBJ2-7 | TRBV25-1
CASSPPWQGSTEAFF | TGTGCCAGCTCACCACCGTGGCAGGGGTCCACTGAAGCTTTCTTT | . | . | TRBJ1-1 | TRBV18
CASSPLGGYGYTF | TGCGCCAGCAGCCCTCTTGGGGGGTATGGCTACACCTTC | . | . | TRBJ1-2 | TRBV5-1
CASSTQWTAKNIQYF | TGTGCCAGCAGTACACAGTGGACAGCCAAAAACATTCAGTACTTC | . | . | TRBJ2-4 | TRBV6-5
CASSLDPGTDNSPLHF | TGCGCCAGCAGCTTGGACCCCGGGACAGATAATTCACCCCTCCACTTT | TRBD1 | once | TRBJ1-6 | TRBV5-1
CASSLYTLAGVFIQYF | TGTGCCAGCAGTTTATACACACTAGCGGGAGTTTTCATTCAGTACTTC | TRBD2 | . | TRBJ2-4 | TRBV28
CAWSVNRELTEAFF | TGTGCCTGGAGTGTAAACAGGGAGCTCACTGAAGCTTTCTTT | . | few | TRBJ1-1 | TRBV30
CASSPEGNTIYF | TGTGCCAGCAGCCCTGAGGGAAACACCATATATTTT | . | . | TRBJ1-3 | TRBV9
CASSMTGVGYSNQPQHF | TGTGCCAGTAGTATGACAGGGGTCGGGTATAGCAATCAGCCCCAGCATTTT | TRBD1 | . | TRBJ1-5 | TRBV19
CASSFAPDSSYNEQFF | TGCGCCAGCAGTTTCGCCCCGGACAGTTCCTACAATGAGCAGTTCTTC | . | . | TRBJ2-1 | TRBV5-1
CSASENYEQYF | TGCAGTGCTAGCGAGAACTACGAGCAGTACTTC | . | . | TRBJ2-7 | TRBV20-1
CASRDPGADTQYF | TGTGCCAGCAGGGACCCGGGCGCAGATACGCAGTATTTT | . | few | TRBJ2-3 | TRBV6-1
CARGGREPFLSTDTQYF | TGTGCCAGGGGGGGGCGGGAGCCCTTCCTTAGCACAGATACGCAGTATTTT | . | . | TRBJ2-3 | TRBV2
CASSFVPGRAKNIQYF | TGTGCCAGCAGCTTTGTTCCAGGGCGGGCCAAAAACATTCAGTACTTC | . | medium-sized | TRBJ2-4 | TRBV7-9
CSAALYGELFF | TGCAGTGCTGCCCTCTACGGGGAGCTGTTTTTT | . | . | TRBJ2-2 | TRBV20-1
CAWSVSRVRPTGELFF | TGTGCCTGGAGTGTATCGAGAGTTCGTCCCACCGGGGAGCTGTTTTTT | . | . | TRBJ2-2 | TRBV30
CASSILAKGGTEAFF | TGTGCCAGTAGTATATTGGCCAAGGGCGGCACTGAAGCTTTCTTT | . | . | TRBJ1-1 | TRBV19
CASSHLLGGGPRDTQYF | TGTGCCAGCAGCCACCTTCTAGGGGGAGGGCCAAGAGATACGCAGTATTTT | . | . | TRBJ2-3 | TRBV27
CASRTGTENSEQYF | TGTGCCAGCCGTACCGGGACAGAGAATTCCGAGCAGTACTTC | TRBD1 | . | TRBJ2-7 | TRBV6-5
CASSLGELPFF | TGTGCCAGCAGCTTGGGGGAGTTACCGTTCTTC | . | once | TRBJ2-1 | TRBV5-6
CASSLQGSNTEAFF | TGCGCCAGCAGCTTACAGGGGAGTAACACTGAAGCTTTCTTT | TRBD1 | . | TRBJ1-1 | TRBV5-1
CASSLYPGAGETQYF | TGTGCCAGCAGTTTATACCCCGGAGCCGGGGAGACCCAGTACTTC | . | . | TRBJ2-5 | TRBV28
CASSLARRGHNEQFF | TGTGCCAGCAGCTTGGCTCGGCGGGGTCACAATGAGCAGTTCTTC | . | few | TRBJ2-1 | TRBV5-4
CASSEFRGDTGELFF | TGTGCCAGCAGTGAATTCAGGGGGGACACCGGGGAGCTGTTTTTT | . | . | TRBJ2-2 | TRBV25-1
CASSLGRALYRETQYF | TGTGCCAGCAGTTTAGGTCGGGCACTCTACCGGGAGACCCAGTACTTC | . | . | TRBJ2-5 | TRBV28
CASSPSGSQETQYF | TGTGCCAGCAGCCCTAGCGGGAGTCAAGAGACCCAGTACTTC | TRBD2 | . | TRBJ2-5 | TRBV7-6
CASSLPGTTAYEQYF | TGCGCCAGCAGCCTTCCTGGGACTACCGCCTACGAGCAGTACTTC | TRBD2 | . | TRBJ2-7 | TRBV4-1
CASSWTGPNEKLFF | TGCGCCAGCAGCTGGACAGGGCCTAATGAAAAACTGTTTTTT | TRBD1 | few | TRBJ1-4 | TRBV5-1
CASSAPGLLETQYF | TGTGCCAGCTCGGCGCCGGGACTACTCGAGACCCAGTACTTC | TRBD2 | . | TRBJ2-5 | TRBV18